This T cell receptor beta chain originates from a study of blood T cell repertoires in COVID-19. The overall study: The samples span acute and convalescent COVID-19 from the United States, Italy and Spain. In each case, the material was cDNA or gDNA derived from T cells, B-cell-depleted T cells, or PBMCs.

Per germline, CDR1 SGHKS and CDR2 YYEKEE (reference sequence). The CDR3 extends over 13 amino acids. Trimming at V came to 4 bases and at J to 5 bases, leaving 4 bases not matched to a gene. Which cohort a participant joined came from the clinical history participants gave. Clones were read by immunoSEQ multiplex PCR, and TCRdb kept only the in-frame ones, dropping some. The table shows about 270,000 clones, with more than 75% occurring only once. This clone was detected only a few times. The chain recombines TRBV5-5 with TRBJ1-2; TRBD1 aligns across 8 bases. Sequenced input: PBMCs or T cells enriched from blood (not recorded which). The TCR comes from a woman in her thirties or forties with acute COVID-19. The CDR3 loop is CASSTRTGYGYTF. The CDR3 bases are TGTGCCAGCAGCACGAGGACAGGGTATGGCTACACCTTC.